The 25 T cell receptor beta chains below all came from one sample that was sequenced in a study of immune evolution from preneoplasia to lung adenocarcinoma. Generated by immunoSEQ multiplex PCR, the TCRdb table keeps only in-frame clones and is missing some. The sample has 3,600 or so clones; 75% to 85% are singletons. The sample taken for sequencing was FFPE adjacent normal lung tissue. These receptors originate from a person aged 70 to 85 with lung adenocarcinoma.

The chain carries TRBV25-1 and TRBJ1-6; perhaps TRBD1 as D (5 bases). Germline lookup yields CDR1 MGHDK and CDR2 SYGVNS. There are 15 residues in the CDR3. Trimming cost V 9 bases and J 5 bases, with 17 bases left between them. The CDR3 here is CARNPRGENNSPLHF. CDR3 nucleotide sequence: TGTGCCAGAAACCCGAGAGGGGAGAATAATTCACCCCTCCACTTT.

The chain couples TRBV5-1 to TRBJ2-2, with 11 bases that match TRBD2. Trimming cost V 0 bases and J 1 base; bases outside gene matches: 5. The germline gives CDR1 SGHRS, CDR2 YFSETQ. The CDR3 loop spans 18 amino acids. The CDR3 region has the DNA TGCGCCAGCAGCTTGGGCCCAACTAGCGGGGGGAACACCGGGGAGCTGTTTTTT. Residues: CASSLGPTSGGNTGELFF.

In nucleotides, the CDR3 is TGCAGCGTGACGGCCCAGGGGGGTACTGAAGCTTTCTTT. Residues: CSVTAQGGTEAFF. V usage is TRBV29-1 and J usage is TRBJ1-1; TRBD1 aligns across 7 bases. V lost 6 bases, J lost 5 bases, and 9 bases stayed unmatched. There are 13 residues in the CDR3. Germline V gives CDR1 SQVTM, CDR2 ANQGSEA.

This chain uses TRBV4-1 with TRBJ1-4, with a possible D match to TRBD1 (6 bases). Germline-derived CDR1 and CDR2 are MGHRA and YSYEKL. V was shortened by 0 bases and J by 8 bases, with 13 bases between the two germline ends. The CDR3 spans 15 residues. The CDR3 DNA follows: TGCGCCAGCAGCCAAGACCCGGGGGCGTGGGAAAAACTGTTTTTT. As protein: CASSQDPGAWEKLFF.

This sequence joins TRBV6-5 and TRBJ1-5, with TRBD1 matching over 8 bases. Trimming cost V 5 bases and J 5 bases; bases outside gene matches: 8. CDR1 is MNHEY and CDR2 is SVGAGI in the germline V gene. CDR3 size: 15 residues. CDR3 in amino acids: CASSPDRATHQPQHF. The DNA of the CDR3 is TGTGCCAGCAGTCCGGACAGGGCGACCCATCAGCCCCAGCATTTT.

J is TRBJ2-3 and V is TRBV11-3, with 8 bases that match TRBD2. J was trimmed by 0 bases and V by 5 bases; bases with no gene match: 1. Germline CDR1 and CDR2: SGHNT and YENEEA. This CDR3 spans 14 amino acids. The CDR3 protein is CASSRGGSTDTQYF. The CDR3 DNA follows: TGTGCCAGCAGCCGGGGGGGTAGCACAGATACGCAGTATTTT.

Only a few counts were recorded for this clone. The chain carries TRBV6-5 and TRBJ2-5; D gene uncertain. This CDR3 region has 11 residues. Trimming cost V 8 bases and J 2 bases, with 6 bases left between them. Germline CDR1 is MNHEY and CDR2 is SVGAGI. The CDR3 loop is CASEQQETQYF. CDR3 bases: TGTGCCAGCGAACAGCAAGAGACCCAGTACTTC.

The CDR3: CASSVTATNYEQYF. The CDR3 bases are TGTGCCAGCAGCGTGACAGCGACCAACTACGAGCAGTACTTC. The rearrangement links TRBV9 to TRBJ2-7, with D perhaps matching TRBD1 (5 bases). This CDR3 has 14 amino acids. Germline assignment: CDR1 SGDLS and CDR2 YYNGEE. V gave up 2 bases and J gave up 3 bases, with 12 bases separating them.

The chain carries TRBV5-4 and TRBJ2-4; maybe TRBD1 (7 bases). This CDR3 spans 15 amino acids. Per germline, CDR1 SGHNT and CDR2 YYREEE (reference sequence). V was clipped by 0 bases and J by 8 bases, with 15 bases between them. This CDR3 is CASSLGGVDRDIQYF. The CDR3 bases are TGTGCCAGCAGCTTGGGCGGGGTAGACAGGGACATTCAGTACTTC.

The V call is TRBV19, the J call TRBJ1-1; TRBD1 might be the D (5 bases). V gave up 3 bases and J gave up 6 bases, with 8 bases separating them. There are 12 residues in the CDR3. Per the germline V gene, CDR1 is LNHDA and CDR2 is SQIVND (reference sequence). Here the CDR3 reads CASSIGGAEAFF. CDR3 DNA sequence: TGTGCCAGTAGTATCGGGGGGGCTGAAGCTTTCTTT.

CDR3 sequence reads: CASRNSGGAFETQYF. In DNA form, the CDR3 reads TGCGCCAGCCGGAACAGCGGGGGGGCTTTTGAGACCCAGTACTTC. The chain is built from TRBV5-1 and TRBJ2-5; 10 nucleotides agree with TRBD2. The junction had 11 bases not matched to a gene; V was cut back by 7 bases and J by 5 bases. The V gene's germline CDR1 is SGHRS and CDR2 YFSETQ. This CDR3 has 15 amino acids.

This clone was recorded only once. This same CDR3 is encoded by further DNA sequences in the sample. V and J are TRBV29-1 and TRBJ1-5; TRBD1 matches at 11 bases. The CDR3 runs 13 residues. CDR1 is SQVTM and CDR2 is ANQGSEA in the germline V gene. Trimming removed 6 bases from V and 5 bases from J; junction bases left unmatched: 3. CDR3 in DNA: TGCAGCGTAGCGGGACAGGGGGATCAGCCCCAGCATTTT. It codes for CSVAGQGDQPQHF.

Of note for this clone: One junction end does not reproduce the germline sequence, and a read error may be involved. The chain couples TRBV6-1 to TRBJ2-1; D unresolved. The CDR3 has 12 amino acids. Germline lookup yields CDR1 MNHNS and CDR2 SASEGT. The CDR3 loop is CASSDMVGIWVF. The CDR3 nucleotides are TGTGCCAGCAGTGATATGGTGGGAATTTGGGTCTTC.

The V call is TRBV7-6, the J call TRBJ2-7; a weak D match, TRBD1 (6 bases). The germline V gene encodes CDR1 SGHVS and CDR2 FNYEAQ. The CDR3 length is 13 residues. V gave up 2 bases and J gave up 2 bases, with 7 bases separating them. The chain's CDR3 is CASSLTGPYEQYF. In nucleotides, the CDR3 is TGTGCCAGCAGCTTAACAGGGCCCTACGAGCAGTACTTC.

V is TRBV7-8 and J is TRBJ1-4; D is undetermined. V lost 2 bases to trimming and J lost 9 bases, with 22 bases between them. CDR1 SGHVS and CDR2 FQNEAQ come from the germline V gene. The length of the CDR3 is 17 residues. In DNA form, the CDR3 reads TGTGCCAGCAGCTTACGGCTGTCAGTTGGCCCTGGACAAAAACTGTTTTTT. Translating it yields CASSLRLSVGPGQKLFF.

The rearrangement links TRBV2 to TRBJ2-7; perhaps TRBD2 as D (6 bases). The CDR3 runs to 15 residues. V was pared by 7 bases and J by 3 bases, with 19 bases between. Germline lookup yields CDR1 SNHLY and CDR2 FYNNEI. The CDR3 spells CASTTSGRKNYEQYF. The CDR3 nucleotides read TGTGCCAGCACCACTTCAGGGAGGAAAAACTACGAGCAGTACTTC.

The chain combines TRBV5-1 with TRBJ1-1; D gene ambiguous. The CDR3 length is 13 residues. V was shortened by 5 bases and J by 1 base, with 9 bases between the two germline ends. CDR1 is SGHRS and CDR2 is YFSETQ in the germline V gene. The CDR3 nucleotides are TGCGCCAGCAGGGATGAGGCGAACACTGAAGCTTTCTTT. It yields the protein CASRDEANTEAFF.

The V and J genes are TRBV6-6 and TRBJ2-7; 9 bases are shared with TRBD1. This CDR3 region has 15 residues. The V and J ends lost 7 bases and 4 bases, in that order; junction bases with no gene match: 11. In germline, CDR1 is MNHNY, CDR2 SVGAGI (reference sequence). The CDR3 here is CASTLSGTGKYEQYF. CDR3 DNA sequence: TGTGCCAGCACTCTCAGTGGGACAGGGAAGTACGAGCAGTACTTC.

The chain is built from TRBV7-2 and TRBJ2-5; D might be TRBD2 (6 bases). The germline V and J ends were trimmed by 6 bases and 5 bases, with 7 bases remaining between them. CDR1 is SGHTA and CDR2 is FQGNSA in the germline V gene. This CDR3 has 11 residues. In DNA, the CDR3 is TGTGCCAGCAGGGAGGGGGAGACCCAGTACTTC. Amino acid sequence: CASREGETQYF.

CDR3 DNA sequence: TGTGCCAGCAGCTTGGAGGGTTTGGGTGGCTGGGATGAAGCTTTCTTT. This encodes CASSLEGLGGWDEAFF. The chain couples TRBV5-5 to TRBJ1-1; D is unclear. Trimming shortened V by 0 bases and J by 7 bases, and 19 bases separated the two germline ends. The CDR3 covers 16 residues. CDR1 and CDR2 (germline): SGHKS, YYEKEE (reference sequence).

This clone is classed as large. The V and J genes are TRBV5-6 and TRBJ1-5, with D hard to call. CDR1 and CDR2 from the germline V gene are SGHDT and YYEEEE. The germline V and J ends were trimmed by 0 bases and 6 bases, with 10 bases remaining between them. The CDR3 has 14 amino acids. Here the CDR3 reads CASSLGGGAQPQHF. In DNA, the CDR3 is TGTGCCAGCAGCTTGGGGGGTGGCGCTCAGCCCCAGCATTTT.

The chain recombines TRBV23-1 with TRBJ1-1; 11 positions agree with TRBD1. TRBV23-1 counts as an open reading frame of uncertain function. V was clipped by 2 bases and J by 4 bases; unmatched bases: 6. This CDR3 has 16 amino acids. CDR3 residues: CASSQTGTGGCTEAFF. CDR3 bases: TGCGCCAGCAGTCAAACCGGGACAGGGGGTTGCACTGAAGCTTTCTTT.

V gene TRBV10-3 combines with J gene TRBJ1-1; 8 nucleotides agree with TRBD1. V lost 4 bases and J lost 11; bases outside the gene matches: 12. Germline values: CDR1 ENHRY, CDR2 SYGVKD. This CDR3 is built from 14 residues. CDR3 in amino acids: CAISVGAGGIGAFF. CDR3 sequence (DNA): TGTGCCATCAGTGTGGGTGCAGGGGGCATCGGGGCTTTCTTT.

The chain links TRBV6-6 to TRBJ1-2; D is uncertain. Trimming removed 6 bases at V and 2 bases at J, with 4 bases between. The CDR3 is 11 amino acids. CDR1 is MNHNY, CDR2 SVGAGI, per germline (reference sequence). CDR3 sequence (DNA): TGTGCCAGCAGACAGAACTATGGCTACACCTTC. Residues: CASRQNYGYTF.

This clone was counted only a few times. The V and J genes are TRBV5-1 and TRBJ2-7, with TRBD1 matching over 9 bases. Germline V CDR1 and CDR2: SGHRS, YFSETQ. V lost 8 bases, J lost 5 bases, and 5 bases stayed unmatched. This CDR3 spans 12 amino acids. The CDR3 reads CASTGGLNEQYF. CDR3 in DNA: TGCGCCAGTACAGGGGGCTTGAACGAGCAGTACTTC.